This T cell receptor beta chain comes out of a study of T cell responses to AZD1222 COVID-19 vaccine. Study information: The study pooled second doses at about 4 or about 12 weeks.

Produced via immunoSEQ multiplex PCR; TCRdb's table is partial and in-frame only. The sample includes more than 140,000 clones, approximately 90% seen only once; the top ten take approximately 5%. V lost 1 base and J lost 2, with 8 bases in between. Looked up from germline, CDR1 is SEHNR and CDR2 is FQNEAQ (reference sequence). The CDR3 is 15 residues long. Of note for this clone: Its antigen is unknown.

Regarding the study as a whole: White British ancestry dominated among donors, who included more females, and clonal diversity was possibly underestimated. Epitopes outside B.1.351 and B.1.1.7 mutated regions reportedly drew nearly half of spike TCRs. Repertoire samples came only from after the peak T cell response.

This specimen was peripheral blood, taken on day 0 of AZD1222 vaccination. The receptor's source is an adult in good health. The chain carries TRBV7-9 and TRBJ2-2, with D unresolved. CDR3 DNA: TGTGCCAGCAGCTTAGAGTACAGTAACACCGGGGAGCTGTTTTTT. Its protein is CASSLEYSNTGELFF.